This T cell receptor beta chain is from a study of Ad26.COV2.S vaccination and SARS-CoV-2 variants. Study conclusions and caveats: Spike-specific TCR breadth was greater in vaccine than placebo recipients.

The table came from immunoSEQ multiplex PCR; TCRdb's copy has only in-frame clones and leaves some out. The sample carries 87,000 or so clones, roughly 84% recorded once. Remarks on this clone: Its antigen is unknown.

CDR3 length: 14 residues. Trimming took 5 bases from V and 1 from J, leaving 11 bases between them. Germline V CDR1 and CDR2: SEHNR, FQNEAQ (reference sequence). The genes are TRBV7-9 and TRBJ1-1; D gene uncertain. The TCR sequence derives from a human donor who had recovered from COVID-19. The sequences come from peripheral blood, collected after recovery from COVID-19. The CDR3 DNA sequence: TGTGCCAGCAGCAATGAGGTCGGGAACACTGAAGCTTTCTTT. Its translation is CASSNEVGNTEAFF.